These T cell receptor beta chains were read from a single sample in a study of blood T cell repertoires in COVID-19. Clones were sequenced by immunoSEQ multiplex PCR, and TCRdb holds only the in-frame ones, with some missing. Found here are around 78,000 clones, more than 80% of them singletons; the top ten hold 25% to 30%. Specimen: peripheral blood. Receptors were obtained from a man aged 50 to 60 with active or convalescent COVID-19. Each CDR3 is given with its conserved first and last residue. The order of the fields is clone size, J gene, D gene, V gene, CDR3 protein, CDR3 DNA. The D gene is left open where the match is weak. Size is omitted from some rows. Given values are once, few, many or a class for expanded clones.

once | TRBJ2-7 | . | TRBV19 | CASSPNPRKQYF | TGTGCCAGTAGTCCAAACCCCAGAAAGCAGTACTTC
. | TRBJ1-1 | . | TRBV5-1 | CASRSQGRGNTEAFF | TGCGCCAGCAGATCCCAAGGTCGGGGAAACACTGAAGCTTTCTTT
. | TRBJ2-5 | . | TRBV29-1 | CSVGQAGGETQYF | TGCAGCGTCGGACAGGCCGGGGGAGAGACCCAGTACTTC
once | TRBJ2-2 | . | TRBV5-1 | CASSLAALRQGGPTGELFF | TGCGCCAGCAGCTTGGCCGCTTTGCGACAGGGAGGCCCCACCGGGGAGCTGTTTTTT
. | TRBJ1-2 | . | TRBV24-1 | CATSDSFGYTF | TGTGCCACCAGTGATTCTTTCGGCTACACCTTC
. | TRBJ1-5 | . | TRBV28 | CASSSGRQVLSQHF | TGTGCCAGCAGTTCAGGTCGTCAGGTTTTATCCCAGCATTTT
once | TRBJ2-1 | . | TRBV19 | CASTTNPGLGNEQFF | TGTGCCAGTACCACCAACCCCGGACTGGGCAATGAGCAGTTCTTC
. | TRBJ1-2 | . | TRBV28 | CASSLSGGGFYGYTF | TGTGCCAGCAGTTTATCGGGCGGAGGATTCTATGGCTACACCTTC
. | TRBJ2-1 | TRBD1 | TRBV29-1 | CSVDSTGTYNEQFF | TGCAGCGTTGACTCGACAGGGACCTACAATGAGCAGTTCTTC
. | TRBJ2-1 | TRBD2 | TRBV6-5 | CASSYGTSGRLGQFF | TGTGCCAGCAGTTACGGGACTAGCGGGAGACTGGGGCAGTTCTTC
. | TRBJ2-7 | . | TRBV6-1 | CASREIPGQGAYEQYF | TGTGCCAGCAGAGAAATACCGGGACAAGGGGCCTACGAGCAGTACTTC
. | TRBJ2-2 | . | TRBV12-5 | CASGLGYQQGLVKAGELFF | TGTGCTAGTGGGTTGGGGTATCAGCAGGGACTTGTCAAGGCCGGGGAGCTGTTTTTT
. | TRBJ1-2 | . | TRBV12-5 | CASGYPGHAGYTF | TGTGCTAGTGGCTATCCGGGACATGCGGGCTACACCTTC
. | TRBJ2-1 | . | TRBV24-1 | CATEELNEQFF | TGTGCCACGGAGGAGCTGAATGAGCAGTTCTTC
. | TRBJ2-1 | TRBD2 | TRBV11-3 | CASSLNHLLAGGSEQFF | TGTGCCAGCAGCCTCAACCACTTACTAGCGGGGGGGAGTGAGCAGTTCTTC
. | TRBJ1-1 | . | TRBV6-6 | CASKGSGGTEAFF | TGTGCCAGCAAGGGGTCGGGGGGGACTGAAGCTTTCTTT
. | TRBJ2-2 | TRBD1 | TRBV19 | CASLLGTANTGELFF | TGTGCCAGTCTTTTAGGGACAGCGAACACCGGGGAGCTGTTTTTT
. | TRBJ2-7 | . | TRBV7-8 | CASSLVSPYEQYF | TGTGCCAGCAGCTTAGTATCTCCCTACGAGCAGTACTTC
. | TRBJ2-1 | . | TRBV27 | CASSFWGPANRYNEQFF | TGTGCCAGCAGTTTCTGGGGCCCCGCCAATCGCTACAATGAGCAGTTCTTC
. | TRBJ2-2 | TRBD2 | TRBV5-1 | CASSKGLADTGELFF | TGCGCCAGCAGCAAAGGACTAGCGGACACCGGGGAGCTGTTTTTT
. | TRBJ2-7 | TRBD2 | TRBV11-2 | CASSFGALAGGKSYEQYF | TGTGCCAGCAGCTTTGGGGCCCTAGCGGGAGGAAAGTCCTACGAGCAGTACTTC
. | TRBJ2-5 | TRBD2 | TRBV7-2 | CASSPRLAGTQETQYF | TGTGCCAGCAGCCCCCGACTAGCGGGGACCCAAGAGACCCAGTACTTC